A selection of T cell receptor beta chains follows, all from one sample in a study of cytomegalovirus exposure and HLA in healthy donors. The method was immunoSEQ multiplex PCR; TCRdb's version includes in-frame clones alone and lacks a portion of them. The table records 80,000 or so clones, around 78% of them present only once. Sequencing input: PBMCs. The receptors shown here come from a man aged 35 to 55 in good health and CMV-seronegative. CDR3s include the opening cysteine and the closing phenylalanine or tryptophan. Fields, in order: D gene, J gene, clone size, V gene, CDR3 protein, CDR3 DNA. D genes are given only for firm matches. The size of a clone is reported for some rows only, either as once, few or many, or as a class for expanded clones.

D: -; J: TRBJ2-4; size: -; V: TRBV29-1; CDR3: CSVDLSGGNIQYF; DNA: TGCAGCGTTGATCTGTCTGGCGGAAACATTCAGTACTTC
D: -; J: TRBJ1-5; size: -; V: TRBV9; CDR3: CASSGEGVQPQHF; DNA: TGTGCCAGCAGCGGCGAAGGAGTCCAGCCCCAGCATTTT
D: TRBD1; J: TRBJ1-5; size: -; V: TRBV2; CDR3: CASSPGQGLGQPQHF; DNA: TGTGCCAGCAGTCCGGGACAGGGGTTGGGTCAGCCCCAGCATTTT
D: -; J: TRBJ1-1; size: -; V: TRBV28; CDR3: CASRQWTVSMNTEAFF; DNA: TGTGCCAGCAGACAATGGACAGTATCTATGAACACTGAAGCTTTCTTT
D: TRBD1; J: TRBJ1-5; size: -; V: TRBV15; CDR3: CATSRDEGARNQPQHF; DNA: TGTGCCACCAGCAGAGATGAGGGGGCGAGAAATCAGCCCCAGCATTTT
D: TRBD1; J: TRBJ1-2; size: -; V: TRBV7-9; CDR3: CASSLHPRTGRNGYTF; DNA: TGTGCCAGCAGCTTACATCCGCGGACAGGGCGGAATGGCTACACCTTC
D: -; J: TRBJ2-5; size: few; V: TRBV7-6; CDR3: CATSQLGGGLETQYF; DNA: TGTGCCACCTCCCAGCTCGGAGGGGGCTTAGAGACCCAGTACTTC
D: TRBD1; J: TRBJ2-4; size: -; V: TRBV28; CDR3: CASSLWQQGTKNIQYF; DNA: TGTGCCAGCAGTTTATGGCAACAGGGGACCAAAAACATTCAGTACTTC
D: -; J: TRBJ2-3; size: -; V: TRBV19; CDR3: CASSSGGGTDTQYF; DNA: TGTGCCAGTAGTTCCGGAGGGGGCACAGATACGCAGTATTTT
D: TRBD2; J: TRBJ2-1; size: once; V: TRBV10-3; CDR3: CATGTSGTYNEQFF; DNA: TGTGCCACTGGGACTAGCGGGACCTACAATGAGCAGTTCTTC
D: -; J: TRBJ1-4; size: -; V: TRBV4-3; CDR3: CASSSRTPGGEKLFF; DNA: TGCGCCAGCAGCTCCAGGACCCCCGGGGGTGAAAAACTGTTTTTT